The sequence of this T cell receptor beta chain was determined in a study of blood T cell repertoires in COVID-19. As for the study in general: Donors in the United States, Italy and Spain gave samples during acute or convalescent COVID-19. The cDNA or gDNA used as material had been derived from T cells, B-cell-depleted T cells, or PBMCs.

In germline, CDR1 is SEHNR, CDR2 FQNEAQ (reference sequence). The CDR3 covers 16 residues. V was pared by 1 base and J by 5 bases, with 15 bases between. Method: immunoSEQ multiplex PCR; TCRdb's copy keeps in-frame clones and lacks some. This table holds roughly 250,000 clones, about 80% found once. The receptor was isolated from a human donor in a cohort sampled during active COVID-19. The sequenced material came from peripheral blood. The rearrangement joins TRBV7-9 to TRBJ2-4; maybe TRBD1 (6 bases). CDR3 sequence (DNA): TGTGCCAGCAGCTTAGTAATACAGGGACCAGAAAACATTCAGTACTTC. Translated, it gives CASSLVIQGPENIQYF. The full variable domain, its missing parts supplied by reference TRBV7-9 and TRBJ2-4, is DTGVSQNPRHKITKRGQNVTFRCDPISEHNRLYWYRQTLGQGPEFLTYFQNEAQLEKSRLLSDRFSAERPKGSFSTLEIQRTEQGDSAMYLCASSLVIQGPENIQYFGAGTRLSVL.